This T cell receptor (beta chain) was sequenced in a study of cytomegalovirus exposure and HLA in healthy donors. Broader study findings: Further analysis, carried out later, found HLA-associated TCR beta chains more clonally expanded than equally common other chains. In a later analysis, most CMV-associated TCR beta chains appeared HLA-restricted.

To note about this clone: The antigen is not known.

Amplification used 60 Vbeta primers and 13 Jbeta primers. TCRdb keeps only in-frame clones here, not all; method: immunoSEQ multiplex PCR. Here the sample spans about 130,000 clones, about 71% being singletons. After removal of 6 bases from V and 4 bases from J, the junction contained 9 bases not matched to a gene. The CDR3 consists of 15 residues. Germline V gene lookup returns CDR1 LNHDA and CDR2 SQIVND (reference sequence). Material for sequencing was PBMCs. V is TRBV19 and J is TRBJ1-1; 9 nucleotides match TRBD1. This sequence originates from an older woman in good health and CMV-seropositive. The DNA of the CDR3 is TGTGCCAGTAGGCGGGACAGGGTGGAGGGCACTGAAGCTTTCTTT. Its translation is CASRRDRVEGTEAFF.